This TCR beta chain originates from a study of tumor and adjacent non-tumor tissue in lung cancer. Notes on the study in general: Tumor repertoires had a smaller top 100 clone share than normal lung. Compared with tumor, normal lung showed significantly lower TCR diversity.

Three rounds of nested PCR, following a modified ARM-PCR protocol, produced the TCRbeta library. TCRdb fed the multiplex PCR reads into MiXCR, producing one record per CDR3 protein. The sample has approximately 120,000 distinct CDR3 sequences, about 64% seen once. This clonotype occurred many times. Its antigen is still unknown. The germline CDR1 and CDR2 sequences are MDHEN and SYDVKM. There are 14 residues in the CDR3. The ends were cut back, 3 bases at V and 6 bases at J, with 14 bases in the middle. RNA was extracted from bulk tissue without any cell sorting. This non-tumor lung sample came from over 3 cm beyond the tumor edge.

Material: distant non-tumor lung tissue. The sequence was obtained from a man aged 55 to 70 with non-small cell lung cancer. The chain recombines TRBV28 with TRBJ1-2, with unresolved D. The CDR3 is CASSLRTAINGYTF. For the CDR3, the DNA is TGTGCCAGCAGTTTGCGAACAGCGATCAATGGCTACACCTTC.